These T cell receptor beta chains were read from a single sample in a study of T cells in Graves' hyperthyroidism and ophthalmopathy. TCRdb reprocessed the multiplex PCR reads with MiXCR, giving one entry per CDR3 protein. The sample yields more than 500,000 distinct CDR3 sequences, roughly 46% seen once. Material for sequencing was peripheral blood or thyroid tissue (not recorded which). The receptors were gathered from an adult woman with Graves' disease, either hyperthyroidism or ophthalmopathy (not recorded which). Both conserved end residues are part of each CDR3. The D gene is left open where the match is weak. Clone size appears in some rows only: once, few, many, or a class for an expanded clone.

clone size,V gene,J gene,D gene,CDR3 protein,CDR3 DNA
many,TRBV19,TRBJ1-1,-,CASRGQGNTEAFF,TGTGCCAGCCGTGGTCAGGGGAACACTGAAGCTTTCTTT
-,TRBV15,TRBJ1-6,-,CATRRDALRNSPLHF,TGTGCCACCAGAAGAGACGCACTTCGGAATTCACCCCTCCACTTT
many,TRBV11-2,TRBJ2-2,TRBD2,CASSWSGTNTGELFF,TGTGCCAGCAGTTGGAGCGGGACGAACACCGGGGAGCTGTTTTTT
many,TRBV20-1,TRBJ1-5,-,CSASTRGIISQPQHF,TGCAGTGCTAGCACCAGGGGAATTATTAGTCAGCCCCAGCATTTT
-,TRBV20-1,TRBJ1-2,-,CSARDSTTGTGYGYTF,TGCAGTGCTAGAGATTCGACGACAGGCACAGGCTATGGCTACACCTTC
few,TRBV10-3,TRBJ1-6,TRBD1,CAISEYWTGVDPLHF,TGTGCCATCAGTGAATACTGGACAGGGGTGGATCCCCTCCACTTT
-,TRBV25-1,TRBJ2-7,TRBD1,CASSSLDREGEQYF,TGTGCCAGCAGTTCGCTGGACAGGGAAGGCGAGCAGTACTTC
many,TRBV25-1,TRBJ1-5,-,CATGSQPQHF,TGTGCCACCGGTAGTCAGCCCCAGCATTTT
many,TRBV4-1,TRBJ1-1,-,CASSQWVGSQGGTEAFF,TGCGCCAGCAGCCAATGGGTCGGCAGCCAGGGCGGCACTGAAGCTTTCTTT
-,TRBV6-6,TRBJ2-5,-,CASIPPQREAQYF,TGTGCCAGCATCCCGCCTCAGCGAGAGGCCCAGTACTTC
few,TRBV20-1,TRBJ1-1,-,CSARPLDRRNTEAFF,TGCAGTGCTAGACCCCTAGACAGGAGGAACACTGAAGCTTTCTTT
-,TRBV10-3,TRBJ1-6,-,CAISSSGDRDNSPLHF,TGTGCCATCAGTTCTTCAGGGGACCGGGATAATTCACCCCTCCACTTT
few,TRBV20-1,TRBJ1-2,-,CSARDRGNGYTF,TGCAGTGCACGAGACAGAGGCAATGGCTACACCTTC
-,TRBV7-9,TRBJ1-1,-,CASSGTSSPLNTEAFF,TGCGCCAGCAGCGGGACCTCCTCCCCCCTGAACACTGAAGCTTTCTTT
-,TRBV6-5,TRBJ1-6,TRBD1,CASRMGQGNSPLHF,TGTGCCAGCAGGATGGGACAGGGAAATTCACCCCTCCACTTT
-,TRBV12-3/TRBV12-4,TRBJ2-7,TRBD1,CASSPTRDRSYEQYF,TGTGCCAGCTCACCGACTCGGGACAGGTCCTACGAGCAGTACTTC
-,TRBV25-1,TRBJ2-5,-,CAASSSGYTQYF,TGTGCCGCTAGCTCCTCGGGTTACACCCAGTACTTC
-,TRBV7-9,TRBJ2-5,-,CASTPGEYQETQYF,TGTGCCAGCACCCCGGGGGAGTACCAAGAGACCCAGTACTTC
-,TRBV6-1,TRBJ1-2,-,CASSDSGYTF,TGTGCCAGCAGTGACAGCGGTTACACCTTC
-,TRBV29-1,TRBJ2-5,-,CSNSPRLGQQETQYF,TGCAGCAATAGTCCACGACTAGGACAGCAAGAGACCCAGTACTTC
-,TRBV28,TRBJ2-7,TRBD2,CATRTSGRASYEQYF,TGTGCCACCCGGACCAGCGGGAGGGCCTCCTACGAGCAGTACTTC
many,TRBV7-7,TRBJ1-5,TRBD1,CASSRDRGEPQHF,TGTGCTAGCAGCCGGGACAGGGGGGAGCCCCAGCATTTT
-,TRBV15,TRBJ1-3,-,CATSSMRGHRSGNTIYF,TGTGCCACCAGCAGCATGAGGGGACATAGATCTGGAAACACCATATATTTT
-,TRBV20-1,TRBJ2-7,TRBD1,CSAPRSNTGAYEQYF,TGCAGTGCTCCCCGATCTAACACAGGGGCCTACGAGCAGTACTTC
-,TRBV27,TRBJ1-4,-,CASSLRNSRGNEKLFF,TGTGCCAGCAGTTTACGAAACAGTAGAGGGAATGAAAAACTGTTTTTT
few,TRBV9,TRBJ2-1,TRBD2,CASSVELADYNEQFF,TGTGCCAGCAGCGTAGAACTAGCGGACTACAATGAGCAGTTCTTC
-,TRBV28,TRBJ1-1,-,CASSLFADRNTEAFF,TGTGCCAGCAGTTTATTCGCGGACAGGAACACTGAAGCTTTCTTT
few,TRBV6-5,TRBJ2-7,-,CASRPLLREKSYEQYF,TGTGCCAGCAGGCCTTTGTTGAGGGAGAAATCTTACGAGCAGTACTTC
many,TRBV5-4,TRBJ1-1,-,CASSLRGGHTEAFF,TGTGCCAGCAGCTTAAGGGGAGGTCACACTGAAGCTTTCTTT
many,TRBV20-1,TRBJ1-4,-,CSGMLPPLEKLFF,TGCAGTGGTATGCTTCCACCCCTAGAAAAACTGTTTTTT
many,TRBV3-1,TRBJ2-7,-,CASSFREVYEQYF,TGTGCCAGCAGCTTTCGAGAGGTGTACGAGCAGTACTTC
many,TRBV5-1,TRBJ2-5,-,CASRLDQETQYF,TGCGCCAGCAGGCTAGACCAAGAGACCCAGTACTTC
-,TRBV11-2,TRBJ2-5,TRBD1,CASKSHRQGDETQYF,TGTGCCAGCAAATCTCATCGACAGGGGGATGAGACCCAGTACTTC
-,TRBV10-1,TRBJ1-1,-,CASSGRGRNTEAFF,TGCGCCAGCAGTGGCAGGGGTAGGAACACTGAAGCTTTCTTT
many,TRBV9,TRBJ1-2,-,CASSLLGKRSDGYTF,TGTGCCAGCAGCCTTCTTGGGAAGCGGAGCGATGGCTACACCTTC
few,TRBV20-1,TRBJ1-2,-,CSVTGNYGYTF,TGCAGTGTAACCGGCAACTATGGCTACACCTTC
many,TRBV10-3,TRBJ2-7,-,CAIEGTIYEQYF,TGTGCCATCGAGGGGACAATCTACGAGCAGTACTTC
-,TRBV5-1,TRBJ2-5,-,CASSLGAAKETQYF,TGCGCCAGCAGCTTGGGGGCAGCGAAAGAGACCCAGTACTTC
many,TRBV4-1,TRBJ2-7,-,CASSQAPRGRPYEQYF,TGCGCCAGCAGCCAAGCCCCCCGGGGGCGGCCCTACGAGCAGTACTTC
-,TRBV7-2,TRBJ2-1,TRBD2,CASSSGTSGNNEQFF,TGTGCCAGCAGCTCCGGGACTAGCGGGAACAATGAGCAGTTCTTC
-,TRBV7-9,TRBJ1-5,-,CASSLVQSNSNQPQHF,TGTGCCAGCAGCTTAGTACAGTCAAATAGCAATCAGCCCCAGCATTTT
-,TRBV7-9,TRBJ2-5,TRBD1,CASSRMGQLIQETQYF,TGTGCCAGCAGCCGAATGGGACAGCTTATTCAAGAGACCCAGTACTTC
-,TRBV20-1,TRBJ2-7,-,CSATRAGSTYEQYF,TGCAGTGCTACAAGGGCAGGGAGCACCTACGAGCAGTACTTC
many,TRBV20-1,TRBJ2-2,TRBD1,CSARDLGTGGETGELFF,TGCAGTGCTAGAGATTTGGGCACAGGGGGAGAGACCGGGGAGCTGTTTTTT
-,TRBV12-3/TRBV12-4,TRBJ2-6,TRBD1,CASSLGTGATVLTF,TGTGCCAGCAGTTTGGGGACAGGGGCCACCGTCCTGACTTTC